This T cell receptor (beta chain) was sequenced in a study of OX40 agonist ivuxolimab in advanced cancers. Overall study: Dosing consisted of intravenous ivuxolimab at 0.01 to 10 mg/kg every 2 weeks. People in dose escalation had one of these cancers: hepatocellular carcinoma, melanoma, renal cell or head and neck cancer. Study-level points and caveats: At 0.1 to 3.0 mg/kg, clonal expansion of CD4+ and CD8+ blood T cells had occurred by week 6.

Germline V lookup: CDR1 MNHNY, CDR2 SVGAGI (reference sequence). With 5 bases clipped from V and 4 bases from J, the junction kept 6 bases outside the gene matches. The CDR3 extends over 14 amino acids. About this clone: Its antigen is not known.

The method was immunoSEQ multiplex PCR; TCRdb's version includes in-frame clones alone and lacks a portion of them. Of 96,000 or so clones in the sample, about 84% were seen once. Sampled blood was obtained at baseline, cycle 4 day 1, and cycle 7 day 1. The TCR originated in an adult with an advanced solid tumor such as melanoma, head and neck, liver or kidney cancer. The rearrangement uses TRBV6-6 and TRBJ1-2, with 8 bases lining up with TRBD1. The sample in question was CD4+ or CD8+ T cells sorted from blood, obtained in a trial of the OX40 agonist ivuxolimab. CDR3 DNA sequence: TGTGCCAGCAGTGCCCCGGGACAGGCCTATGGCTACACCTTC. Residues: CASSAPGQAYGYTF.